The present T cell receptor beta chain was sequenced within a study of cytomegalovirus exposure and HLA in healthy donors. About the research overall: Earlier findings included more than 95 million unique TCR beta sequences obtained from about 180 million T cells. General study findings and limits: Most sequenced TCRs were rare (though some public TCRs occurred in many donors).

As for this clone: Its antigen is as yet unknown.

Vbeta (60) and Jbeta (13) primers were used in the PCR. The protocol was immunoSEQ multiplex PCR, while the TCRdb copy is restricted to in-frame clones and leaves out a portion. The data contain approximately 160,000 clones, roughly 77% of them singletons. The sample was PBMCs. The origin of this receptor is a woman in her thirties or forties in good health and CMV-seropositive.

The CDR3 DNA is TGTGCCAGTAGTATACCCCATAATGAAAAACTGTTTTTT. It encodes CASSIPHNEKLFF. This rearrangement joins TRBV19 to TRBJ1-4, with D unresolved. The CDR3 length is 13 residues. The germline gives CDR1 LNHDA, CDR2 SQIVND (reference sequence). V was shortened by 2 bases and J by 4 bases, with 5 bases between the two germline ends.